The following is a T cell receptor beta chain sequence with its context. The specificity of this receptor is unknown. No per-base quality is available; no much larger clone lies one base away. The sample's time point label is to be understood as: 100 days after allo-HCT. Blood samples were obtained from recipients approximately 28 days before transplant and at days 30, 100 and 180 after transplant. Using Nuclei Lysis Solution, genomic DNA was extracted from unfractionated peripheral blood mononuclear cells that were either fresh or cryopreserved. The data derive from a study of T cell clonotyping in hematopoietic cell transplantation listed by TCRdb under 2021. About the study as a whole: In the study, fewer than 150 blood samples were gathered from a few dozen consecutive transplant recipients and their related donors. Patient recruitment ran from late 2015 to early 2017, and follow-up continued until late 2020 or death. General findings and caveats noted by the study authors: Inverse Simpson Index values from donors and from recipients before transplant predicted broader TCR repertoire diversity after transplant. Overlap with donor repertoires was found for only a small fraction of recipient repertoires, with over 95% found to appear de novo at the given depth. The sample size was limited, and because cells were not sorted, the contributions of CD4 and CD8 repertoires could not be separated. After transplant, TCR diversity in recipients dropped, and pathologically expanded clonotypes increased progressively from day 30 to day 180.

TCR beta CDR3 regions were amplified from genomic DNA with the immunoSEQ assay, a bias-controlled multiplex PCR using V- and J-specific primers. In a second PCR step, a proprietary barcode and Illumina adapter sequences were attached to the CDR3 amplicons. CDR3 libraries were sequenced on an Illumina MiSeq instrument. As for the authors' bioinformatics: Export and quality control were done with immunoSEQ Analyzer 3.0, while downstream analyses used R Bioconductor and Immunarch. Only productive rearrangements within the normalized downsampled data set were used in the calculation of repertoire metrics. Pathologically expanded clonotypes were defined as those larger than 5 templates in the normalized cohort. The Inverse Simpson Index served as the measure of repertoire diversity. To capture all clonotypes, CMV-specificity analyses were performed on the non-normalized data set. What TCRdb holds here is the immuneACCESS table cut down to in-frame rearrangements. Part of the clones is not present; checked against another copy, under half of the missing clones reflect an unresolved V gene, and the others are unexplained. V and J calls and clone size are those listed in that table; D and trimming were worked out from the DNA. This sample has 30,000 or so clones in its table, and roughly 90% of those were observed once. About 10% of the sample belongs to the ten largest clones.

Counted from cysteine to phenylalanine, this CDR3 has 16 amino acids. Just CDR3 DNA is preserved here, 48 bases in frame from base 1. CDR1 and CDR2 (SGHAT, FQNNGV) derive from the germline V gene. V lost 4 bases and J lost 0 bases, and the count of bases not matched to a germline gene is 3. The origin of this receptor is a female patient between 50 and 60 years old who had an allogeneic stem cell transplant from a related donor, so the T cells may come from the graft donor. Some clones in this sample may be carry-over from other donors' samples. The V and J genes are TRBV11-2 and TRBJ2-2, and TRBD1 aligns with 9 junction nucleotides. The source was PBMCs, collected 100 days after allogeneic stem cell transplant. The CDR3 is CASSWGQGTNTGELFF. The nucleotide sequence reads TGTGCCAGCAGCTGGGGACAGGGAACGAACACCGGGGAGCTGTTTTTT.